The sequence of this T cell receptor (beta chain) was determined in a study of blood T cell repertoires in COVID-19. Overall study context: Whether acute or convalescent, the COVID-19 samples came from the United States, Italy and Spain.

Before being deemed recovered, Cohort 3 donors had two negative PCRs, clearance, or symptom resolution. Sequenced by immunoSEQ multiplex PCR; TCRdb stores in-frame clones only, minus some. The sample has fewer than 400,000 clones; about 87% are singletons. The CDR3 has 12 residues. The V gene's germline CDR1 is SGHTA and CDR2 FQGNSA. Trimming cost V 11 bases and J 0 bases; bases outside gene matches: 1. The sample taken for sequencing was PBMCs or T cells enriched from blood (not recorded which). This chain joins TRBV7-2 and TRBJ2-4; 7 bases agree with TRBD1. This sequence originates from a woman between 45 and 60 years old who had recovered from COVID-19. The CDR3 sequence is CAGQVAKNIQYF. The CDR3 region has the DNA TGTGCCGGACAGGTAGCCAAAAACATTCAGTACTTC.